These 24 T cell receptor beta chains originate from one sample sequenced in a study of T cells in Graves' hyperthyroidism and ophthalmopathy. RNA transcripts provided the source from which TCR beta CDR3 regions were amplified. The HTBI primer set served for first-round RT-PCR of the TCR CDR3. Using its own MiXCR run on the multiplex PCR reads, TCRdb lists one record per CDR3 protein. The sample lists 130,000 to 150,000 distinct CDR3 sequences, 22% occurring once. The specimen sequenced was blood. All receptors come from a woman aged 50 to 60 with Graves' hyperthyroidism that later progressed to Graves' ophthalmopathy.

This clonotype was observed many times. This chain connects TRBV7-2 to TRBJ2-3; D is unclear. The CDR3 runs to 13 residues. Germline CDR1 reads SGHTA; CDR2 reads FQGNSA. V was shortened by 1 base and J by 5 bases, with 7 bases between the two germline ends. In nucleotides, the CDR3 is TGTGCCAGCAGCTTAGTTTCCATAGATACGCAGTATTTT. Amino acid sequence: CASSLVSIDTQYF.

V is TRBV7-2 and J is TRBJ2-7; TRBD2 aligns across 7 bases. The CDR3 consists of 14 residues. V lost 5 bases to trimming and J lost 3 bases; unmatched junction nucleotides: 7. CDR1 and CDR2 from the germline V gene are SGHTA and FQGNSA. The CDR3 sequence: CASSPAAGDYEQYF. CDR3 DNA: TGTGCCAGCAGCCCCGCTGCGGGAGACTACGAGCAGTACTTC. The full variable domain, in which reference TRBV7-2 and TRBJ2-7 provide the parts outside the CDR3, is GAGVSQSPSNKVTEKGKDVELRCDPISGHTALYWYRQSLGQGLEFLIYFQGNSAPDKSGLPSDRFSAERTGGSVSTLTIQRTQQEDSAVYLCASSPAAGDYEQYFGPGTRLTVT.

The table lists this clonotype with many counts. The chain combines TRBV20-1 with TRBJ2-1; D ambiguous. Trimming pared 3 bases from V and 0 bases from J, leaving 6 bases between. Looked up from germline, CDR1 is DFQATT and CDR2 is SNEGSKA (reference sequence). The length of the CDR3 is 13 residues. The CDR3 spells CSASASSYNEQFF. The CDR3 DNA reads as TGCAGTGCTAGCGCGAGCTCCTACAATGAGCAGTTCTTC.

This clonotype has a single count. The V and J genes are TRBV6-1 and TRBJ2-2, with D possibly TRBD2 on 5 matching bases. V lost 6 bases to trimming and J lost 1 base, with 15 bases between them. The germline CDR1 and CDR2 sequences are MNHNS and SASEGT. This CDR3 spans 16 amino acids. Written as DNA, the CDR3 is TGTGCCAGCAGCCGCGGGCAAACGGGGAACACCGGGGAGCTGTTTTTT. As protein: CASSRGQTGNTGELFF.

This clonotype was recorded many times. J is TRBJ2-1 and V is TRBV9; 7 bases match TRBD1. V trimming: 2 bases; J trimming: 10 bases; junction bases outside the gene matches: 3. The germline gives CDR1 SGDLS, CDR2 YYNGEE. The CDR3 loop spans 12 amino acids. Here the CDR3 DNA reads TGTGCCAGCAGCGTTAAACAGGGGGAGCAGTTCTTC. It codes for CASSVKQGEQFF.

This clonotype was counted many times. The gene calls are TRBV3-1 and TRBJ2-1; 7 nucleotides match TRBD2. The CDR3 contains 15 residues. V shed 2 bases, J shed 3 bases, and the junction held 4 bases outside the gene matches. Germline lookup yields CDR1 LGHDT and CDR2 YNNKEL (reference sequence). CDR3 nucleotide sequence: TGTGCCAGCAGCCAAAAAGCGGGACTCTACAATGAGCAGTTCTTC. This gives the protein CASSQKAGLYNEQFF.

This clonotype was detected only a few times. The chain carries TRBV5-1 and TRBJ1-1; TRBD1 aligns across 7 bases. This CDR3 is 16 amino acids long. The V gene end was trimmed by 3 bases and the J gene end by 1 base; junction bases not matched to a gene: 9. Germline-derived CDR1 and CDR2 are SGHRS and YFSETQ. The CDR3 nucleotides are TGCGCCAGCAGCTGGAGGGGAAGACAGGGGAACACTGAAGCTTTCTTT. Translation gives CASSWRGRQGNTEAFF.

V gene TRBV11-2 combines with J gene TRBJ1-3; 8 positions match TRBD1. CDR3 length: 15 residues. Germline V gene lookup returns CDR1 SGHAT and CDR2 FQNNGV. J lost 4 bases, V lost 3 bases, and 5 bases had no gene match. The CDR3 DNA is TGTGCCAGCAGCTTGACTCAGGGGGCAGGAAACACCATATATTTT. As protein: CASSLTQGAGNTIYF.

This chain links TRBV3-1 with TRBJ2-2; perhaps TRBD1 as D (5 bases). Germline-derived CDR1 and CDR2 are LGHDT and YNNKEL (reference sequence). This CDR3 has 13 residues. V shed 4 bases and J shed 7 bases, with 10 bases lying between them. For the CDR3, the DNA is TGTGCCAGCAGCCCGACAGTACACGGGGAGCTGTTTTTT. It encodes CASSPTVHGELFF.

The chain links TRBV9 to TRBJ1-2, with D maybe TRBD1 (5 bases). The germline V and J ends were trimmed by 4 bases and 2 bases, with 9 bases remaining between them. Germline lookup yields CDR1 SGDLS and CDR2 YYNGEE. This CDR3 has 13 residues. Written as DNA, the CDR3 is TGTGCCAGCAGCCCCAGGGACAACTATGGCTACACCTTC. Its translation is CASSPRDNYGYTF.

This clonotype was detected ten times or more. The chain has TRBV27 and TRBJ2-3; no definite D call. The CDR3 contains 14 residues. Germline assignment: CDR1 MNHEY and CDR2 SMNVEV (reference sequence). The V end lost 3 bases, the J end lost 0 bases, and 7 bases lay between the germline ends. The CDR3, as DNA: TGTGCCAGCAGTTTCGGGTGGAGCACAGATACGCAGTATTTT. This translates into CASSFGWSTDTQYF.

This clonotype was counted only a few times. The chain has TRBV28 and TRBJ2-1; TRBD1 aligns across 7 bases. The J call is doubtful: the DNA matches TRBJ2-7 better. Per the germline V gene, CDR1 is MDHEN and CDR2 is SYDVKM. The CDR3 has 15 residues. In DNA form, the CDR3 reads TGTGCCAGCAGTTCACTAAGGGACAGTTACAATGAGCAGTACTTC. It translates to CASSSLRDSYNEQYF.

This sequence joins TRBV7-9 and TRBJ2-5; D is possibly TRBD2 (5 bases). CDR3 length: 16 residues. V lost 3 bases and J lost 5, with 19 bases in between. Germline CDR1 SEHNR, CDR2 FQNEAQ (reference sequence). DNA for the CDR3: TGTGCCAGCAGCTTCGGTTCTTCCGGGGTAGCGGAGACCCAGTACTTC. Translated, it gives CASSFGSSGVAETQYF.

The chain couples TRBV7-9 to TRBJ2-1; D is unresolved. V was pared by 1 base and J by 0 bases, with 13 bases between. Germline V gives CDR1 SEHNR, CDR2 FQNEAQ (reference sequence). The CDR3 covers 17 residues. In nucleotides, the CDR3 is TGTGCCAGCAGCTTAGGATCTGGCGGAAGCTCCTACAATGAGCAGTTCTTC. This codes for CASSLGSGGSSYNEQFF.

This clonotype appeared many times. The CDR3 sequence is CASSPGRLAGAYNEQFF. CDR3 nucleotide sequence: TGTGCCAGCAGCCCCGGTAGACTAGCGGGAGCCTACAATGAGCAGTTCTTC. The genes are TRBV14 and TRBJ2-1; 12 nucleotides agree with TRBD2. This CDR3 region has 17 residues. In germline, CDR1 is SGHDN, CDR2 FVKESK. Trimming cost V 4 bases and J 2 bases; bases outside gene matches: 6.

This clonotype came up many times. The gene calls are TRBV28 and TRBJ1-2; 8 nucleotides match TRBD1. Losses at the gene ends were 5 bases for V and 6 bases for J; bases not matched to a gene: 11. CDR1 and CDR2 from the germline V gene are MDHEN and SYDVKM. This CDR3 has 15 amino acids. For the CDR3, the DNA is TGTGCCAGCAGTGAACACAGGGGGTCGGTCGATGGCTACACCTTC. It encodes CASSEHRGSVDGYTF.

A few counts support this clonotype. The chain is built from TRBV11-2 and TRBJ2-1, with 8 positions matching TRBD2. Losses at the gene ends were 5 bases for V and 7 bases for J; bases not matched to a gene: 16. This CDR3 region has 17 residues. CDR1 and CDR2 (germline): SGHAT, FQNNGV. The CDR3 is CASSPGITGLGSNEQFF. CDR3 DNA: TGTGCCAGCAGCCCCGGGATAACGGGACTAGGCAGTAATGAGCAGTTCTTC.

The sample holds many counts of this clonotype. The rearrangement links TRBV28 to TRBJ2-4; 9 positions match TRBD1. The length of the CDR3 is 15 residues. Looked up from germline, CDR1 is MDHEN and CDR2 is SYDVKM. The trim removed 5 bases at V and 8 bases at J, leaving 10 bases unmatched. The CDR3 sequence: CASSLPGTGKDIQYF. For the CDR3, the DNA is TGTGCCAGCAGTCTCCCCGGGACAGGGAAAGACATTCAGTACTTC.

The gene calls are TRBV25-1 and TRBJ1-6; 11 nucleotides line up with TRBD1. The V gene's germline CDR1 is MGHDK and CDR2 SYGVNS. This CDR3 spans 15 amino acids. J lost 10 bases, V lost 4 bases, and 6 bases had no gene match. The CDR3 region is CASSGGGQGGSPLHF. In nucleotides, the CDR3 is TGTGCCAGCAGTGGGGGGGGACAGGGGGGATCACCCCTCCACTTT.

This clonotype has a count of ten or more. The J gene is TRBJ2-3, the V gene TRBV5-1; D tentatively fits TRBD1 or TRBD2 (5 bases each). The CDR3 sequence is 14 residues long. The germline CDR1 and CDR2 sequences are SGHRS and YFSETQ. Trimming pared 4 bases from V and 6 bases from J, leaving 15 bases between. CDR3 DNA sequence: TGCGCCAGCAGCGAGACAGTCGGCGGGGATACGCAGTATTTT. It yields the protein CASSETVGGDTQYF.

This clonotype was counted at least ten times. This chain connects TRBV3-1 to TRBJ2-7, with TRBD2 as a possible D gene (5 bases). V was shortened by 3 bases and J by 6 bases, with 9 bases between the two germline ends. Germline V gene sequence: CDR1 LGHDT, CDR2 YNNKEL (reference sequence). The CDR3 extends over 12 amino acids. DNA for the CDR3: TGTGCCAGCAGCCATGAGGGCCTCGAGCAGTACTTC. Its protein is CASSHEGLEQYF.

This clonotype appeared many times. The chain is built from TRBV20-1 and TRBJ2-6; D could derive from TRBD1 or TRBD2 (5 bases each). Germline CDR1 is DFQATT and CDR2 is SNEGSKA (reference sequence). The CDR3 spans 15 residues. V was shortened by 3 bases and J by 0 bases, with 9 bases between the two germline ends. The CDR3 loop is CSARGPSSGANVLTF. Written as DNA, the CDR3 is TGCAGTGCTAGGGGACCGAGCTCTGGGGCCAACGTCCTGACTTTC.

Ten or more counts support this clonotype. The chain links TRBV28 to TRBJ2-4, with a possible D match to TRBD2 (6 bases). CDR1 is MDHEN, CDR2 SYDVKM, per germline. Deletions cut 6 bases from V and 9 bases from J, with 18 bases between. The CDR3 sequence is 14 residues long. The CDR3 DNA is TGTGCCAGCAGCTCCCATGGTAGCGGCGTCATTCAGTACTTC. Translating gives CASSSHGSGVIQYF.

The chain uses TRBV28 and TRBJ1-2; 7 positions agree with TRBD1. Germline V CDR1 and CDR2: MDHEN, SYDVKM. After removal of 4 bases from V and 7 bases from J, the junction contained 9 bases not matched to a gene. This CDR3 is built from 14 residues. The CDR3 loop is CASSSGTGQVGYTF. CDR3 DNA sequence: TGTGCCAGCAGTTCTGGGACTGGACAGGTTGGCTACACCTTC.